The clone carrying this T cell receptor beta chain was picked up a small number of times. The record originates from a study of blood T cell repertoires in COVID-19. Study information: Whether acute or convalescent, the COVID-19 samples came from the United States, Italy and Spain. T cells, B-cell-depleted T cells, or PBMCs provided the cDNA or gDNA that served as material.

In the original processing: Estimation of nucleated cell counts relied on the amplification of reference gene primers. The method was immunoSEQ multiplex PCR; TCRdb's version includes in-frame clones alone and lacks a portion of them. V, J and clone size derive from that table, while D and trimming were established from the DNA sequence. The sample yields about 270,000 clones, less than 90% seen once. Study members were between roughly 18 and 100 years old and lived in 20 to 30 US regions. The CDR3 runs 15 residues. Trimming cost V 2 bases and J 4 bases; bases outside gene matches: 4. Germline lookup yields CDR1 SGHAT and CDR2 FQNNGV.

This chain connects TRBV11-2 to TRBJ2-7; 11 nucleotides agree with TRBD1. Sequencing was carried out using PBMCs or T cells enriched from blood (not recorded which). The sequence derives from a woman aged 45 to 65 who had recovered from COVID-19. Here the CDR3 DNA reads TGTGCCAGCAGCTTACCCGGGACAGGGGGATACGAGCAGTACTTC. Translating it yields CASSLPGTGGYEQYF.